A selection of T cell receptor beta chains follows, all from one sample in a study of T cell repertoires in cytomegalovirus infection. TCRdb reprocessed the reads with MiXCR, giving one entry per CDR3 protein. The sample shows around 100,000 distinct CDR3 sequences, about 25% of them seen only once. Sequencing used CD8+ T cells from PBMCs. These receptors all come from a human donor in good health (CMV status not recorded). Some clones in this sample may be carry-over from other donors' samples. Each CDR3 is given with its conserved first and last residue. The D gene is left open where the match is weak. Expanded clones get a size class; other rows say once, few or many, or leave the size out.

D gene	V gene	clone size	J gene	CDR3 length	CDR3 DNA	CDR3 protein
-	TRBV30	few	TRBJ2-6	13	TGTGCCTGGAGACCCTCTGGGGCCAACGTCCTGACTTTC	CAWRPSGANVLTF
TRBD2	TRBV7-8	many	TRBJ2-1	17	TGTGCCAGCAGCTCCCGATGGGCTAGCGGGACGGACAATGAGCAGTTCTTC	CASSSRWASGTDNEQFF
TRBD1	TRBV12-3/TRBV12-4	few	TRBJ1-5	15	TGTGCCAGCAGCCGACAGGGGTTTGGCAATCAGCCCCAGCATTTT	CASSRQGFGNQPQHF
-	TRBV4-2	-	TRBJ1-1	11	TGTGCCAGCACCATGAACACTGAAGCTTTCTTT	CASTMNTEAFF
-	TRBV7-2	few	TRBJ2-5	16	TGTGCCAGCAGCTTAAGATTCTCGGGATCCCAAGAGACCCAGTACTTC	CASSLRFSGSQETQYF
-	TRBV6-8	-	TRBJ2-7	13	TGTGCCAGCAGTTTTAGTAAACTCGGGGAGCAGTACTTC	CASSFSKLGEQYF
-	TRBV29-1	-	TRBJ2-1	11	TGCAGCGTTGAGGCTTACGATGAGCAGTTCTTC	CSVEAYDEQFF
-	TRBV10-3	few	TRBJ2-7	12	TGTGCCATCGGGACGGAAACCTACGAGCAGTACTTC	CAIGTETYEQYF
TRBD2	TRBV7-8	many	TRBJ2-5	15	TGTGCCAGCAGCGAACGGACTAGCGGGCGGGAGACCCAGTACTTC	CASSERTSGRETQYF
-	TRBV5-4	-	TRBJ2-3	16	TGTGCCAGCAGCGGGTTTGGAGGGGCAACCACAGATACGCAGTATTTT	CASSGFGGATTDTQYF
-	TRBV7-7	few	TRBJ2-7	13	TGTGCCAGCAGCGCGGGACTTGCCGACGAGCAGTACTTC	CASSAGLADEQYF
-	TRBV4-1	few	TRBJ2-5	16	TGCGCCAGCAGCCAAGATGCCCGGACTCTGCAAGAGACCCAGTACTTC	CASSQDARTLQETQYF
-	TRBV19	-	TRBJ1-1	14	TGTGCCAGTAGGTCCCGGGACAAGAACACTGAAGCTTTCTTT	CASRSRDKNTEAFF
-	TRBV27	few	TRBJ1-2	14	TGTGCCAGCAGTCCACACAGGGATAACTATGGCTACACCTTC	CASSPHRDNYGYTF
TRBD2	TRBV5-5	many	TRBJ2-6	17	TGTGCCAGCAGCCTGCGGGGGGGGACTGCCGGGGCCAACGTCCTGACTTTC	CASSLRGGTAGANVLTF
-	TRBV20-1	few	TRBJ2-2	15	TGCAGTGCTAGAGCGTCAGGGTTTTCATCCGGGGAGCTGTTTTTT	CSARASGFSSGELFF
-	TRBV7-9	-	TRBJ2-7	15	TGTGCCAGCAGCTTTGTGAGGGGATTCGACTACGAGCAGTACTTC	CASSFVRGFDYEQYF
TRBD2	TRBV11-2	many	TRBJ2-3	15	TGTGCCAGCAGCCCAACTAGCGGTAGCACAGATACGCAGTATTTT	CASSPTSGSTDTQYF
-	TRBV4-2	many	TRBJ1-1	15	TGTGCCAGCAGCCAAGTCGAGGGGGGGAACACTGAAGCTTTCTTT	CASSQVEGGNTEAFF
TRBD2	TRBV11-2	few	TRBJ2-1	15	TGTGCCAGCAGCTTAGGCGGGGGGGCTTACAATGAGCAGTTCTTC	CASSLGGGAYNEQFF
-	TRBV20-1	-	TRBJ1-3	12	TGCAGTGCTACAGGGACCGGAAACACCATATATTTT	CSATGTGNTIYF
TRBD2	TRBV7-9	-	TRBJ2-7	15	TGTGCCAGCAGCTCGACTAGCGGGCCCTCCTACGAGCAGTACTTC	CASSSTSGPSYEQYF
-	TRBV28	few	TRBJ2-1	16	TGTGCCAGCCAGGGATTGCCCACCGCCACGAACAATGAGCAGTTCTTC	CASQGLPTATNNEQFF
-	TRBV3-1	-	TRBJ2-1	16	TGTGCCAGCAGCCCCATTGGAGACGGCTCCTACAATGAGCAGTTCTTC	CASSPIGDGSYNEQFF
-	TRBV20-1	-	TRBJ2-7	13	TGCAGTGCTATGGACAGAGGTACCTACGAGCAGTACTTC	CSAMDRGTYEQYF
-	TRBV12-3/TRBV12-4	-	TRBJ2-7	13	TGTGCCAGCAGAACCGGGACGAGCTACGAGCAGTACTTC	CASRTGTSYEQYF
-	TRBV6-2/TRBV6-3	-	TRBJ2-3	14	TGTGCCAGCACCGACGAGTCTCGGGCAGATACGCAGTATTTT	CASTDESRADTQYF
-	TRBV12-3/TRBV12-4	many	TRBJ2-7	12	TGTGCCAGCAGTCTTGGACGCGCGGAGCAGTACTTC	CASSLGRAEQYF
-	TRBV28	many	TRBJ2-3	12	TGTGCCAGCAGTCCAACGGGGGATACGCAGTATTTT	CASSPTGDTQYF
TRBD1	TRBV27	-	TRBJ1-2	15	TGTGCCAGCAAGGATCCTACAGGGGGGAGCTATGGCTACACCTTC	CASKDPTGGSYGYTF
-	TRBV9	-	TRBJ2-7	16	TGTGCCAGCAGCGCCGCCGGGGACGGATTCTCCTACGAGCAGTACTTC	CASSAAGDGFSYEQYF
TRBD2	TRBV7-2	many	TRBJ2-1	18	TGTGCCAGCAGCTTAGCACTAGCGGGAGGCGTGGGGTACAATGAGCAGTTCTTC	CASSLALAGGVGYNEQFF
-	TRBV19	few	TRBJ2-1	15	TGTGCCAGTAGTCCGTCACCTCTAGACAGGAACGAGCAGTTCTTC	CASSPSPLDRNEQFF
TRBD2	TRBV20-1	-	TRBJ2-1	16	TGCAGTGCTAGAGGCCTCGGGACTAGCGGGACCAATGAGCAGTTCTTC	CSARGLGTSGTNEQFF
-	TRBV11-2	-	TRBJ2-2	15	TGTGCCAGCAGCTCAATGCCGCGTGAGACCGGGGAGCTGTTTTTT	CASSSMPRETGELFF
-	TRBV6-5	-	TRBJ2-7	15	TGTGCCAGCAGTTCAAATGGGATGGGGGGTAACGAGCAGTACTTC	CASSSNGMGGNEQYF
TRBD2	TRBV20-1	few	TRBJ2-3	17	TGCAGTGCCTTAGTACTAGCGGGAGTCCTTATCACAGATACGCAGTATTTT	CSALVLAGVLITDTQYF
TRBD1	TRBV7-6	few	TRBJ1-1	14	TGTGCCAGCAGCTCCGCCGCACGGGCAGGGGGAGCTTTCTTT	CASSSAARAGGAFF
-	TRBV23-1	-	TRBJ2-1	20	TGCGCCAGCCCCCCGATGTGGGGAGTGAAGGTGAACAGCTCCTACAATGAGCAGTTCTTC	CASPPMWGVKVNSSYNEQFF
-	TRBV6-1	-	TRBJ2-7	13	TGTGCCGCAAAGGGGGGAGGATTCGACGAGCAGTACTTC	CAAKGGGFDEQYF
-	TRBV12-3/TRBV12-4	few	TRBJ2-7	13	TGTGCCAGCAGCGGGACTCCCGTTCGCGAGCAGTACTTC	CASSGTPVREQYF
TRBD2	TRBV5-8	-	TRBJ2-3	15	TGTGCCAGCAGCCCTACAGCGGGAGTCGCAGATACGCAGTATTTT	CASSPTAGVADTQYF
TRBD1	TRBV29-1	-	TRBJ2-7	11	TGCAGCGCGGACAGGGGTTACGAGCAGTACTTC	CSADRGYEQYF
-	TRBV30	few	TRBJ1-3	13	TGTGCCTGGAGTGGGACGGCTGGAAACACCATATATTTT	CAWSGTAGNTIYF
TRBD1	TRBV29-1	-	TRBJ1-4	12	TGCAGCGTTGGACAGGGAGGCGAAAAACTGTTTTTT	CSVGQGGEKLFF
-	TRBV4-3	many	TRBJ1-6	15	TGCGCCAGCAGCCAAGACGGGACGGACAATTCACCCCTCCACTTT	CASSQDGTDNSPLHF
TRBD1	TRBV4-1	few	TRBJ1-1	14	TGCGCCAGCAGCCAAGACAGGGGGGAGACTGAAGCTTTCTTT	CASSQDRGETEAFF
TRBD2	TRBV7-2	many	TRBJ2-7	14	TGTGCCAGCAGCCCTCTCGGCGGGAGGGACGAGCAGTACTTC	CASSPLGGRDEQYF
-	TRBV28	few	TRBJ1-5	11	TGTGCCAGCAGTAACTATCAGCCCCAGCATTTT	CASSNYQPQHF
-	TRBV7-4	many	TRBJ1-5	17	TGTGCCAGCAGCTTAGGCGATGAGCAAATGAGCAATCAGCCCCAGCATTTT	CASSLGDEQMSNQPQHF
-	TRBV7-9	few	TRBJ2-1	14	TGTGCCAGCAGCTTAAGTGGCTCCTACAATGAGCAGTTCTTC	CASSLSGSYNEQFF
-	TRBV12-3/TRBV12-4	-	TRBJ2-7	13	TGTGCCAGCAGTCCTGGGGCCGGCTACGAGCAGTACTTC	CASSPGAGYEQYF
-	TRBV7-6	many	TRBJ2-3	14	TGTGCCAGCAGCGGGGGGCCAGGGGGTGATACGCAGTATTTT	CASSGGPGGDTQYF